These 25 T cell receptor beta chains share one sample of origin, sequenced in a study of blood T cell repertoires in COVID-19 (dated by TCRdb to about 2020). Libraries were made using the immunoSEQ multiplex PCR assay. Here the immuneACCESS table is served through TCRdb, limited to in-frame sequences with V and J called. Missing clones are a known gap in these copies; in checked studies unresolved V genes cover under half, and the rest lacks a known reason. Counted in this sample were 20,000 or so clones; around 90% of them appeared once. About 7.4% of the sample lies in the top ten. The sample comprised peripheral blood. The receptors derive from a man between 65 and 85 years old with active COVID-19.

There are a few counts of this clone. This chain uses TRBV4-1 with TRBJ1-2; D uncertain. V gave up 0 bases and J gave up 7 bases, with 18 bases separating them. CDR1 is MGHRA, CDR2 YSYEKL, per germline. There are 16 residues in the CDR3. CDR3 bases: TGCGCCAGCAGCCAAGACCGACAATCGGCTCTCCCTGGCTACACCTTC. Its protein product is CASSQDRQSALPGYTF.

The CDR3 protein is CASSLGGENIQYF. The CDR3 bases are TGTGCCAGCAGTTTGGGGGGGGAAAACATTCAGTACTTC. V usage is TRBV6-2 or TRBV6-3 and J usage is TRBJ2-4; TRBD2 aligns across 7 bases. V lost 4 bases to trimming and J lost 5 bases; unmatched junction nucleotides: 2. This CDR3 contains 13 residues. Germline V lookup: CDR1 MNHEY, CDR2 SVGEGT.

V gene TRBV4-2 combines with J gene TRBJ2-2, with TRBD2 matching over 10 bases. CDR1 and CDR2 from the germline V gene are LGHNA and YNFKEQ. CDR3 length equals 16 residues. J gave up 4 bases and V 4 bases, and 6 bases lay outside the gene matches. The DNA of the CDR3 is TGTGCCAGCAGCCGGGAGCGGGGGGGCATCACCGGGGAGCTGTTTTTT. It encodes CASSRERGGITGELFF.

The chain uses TRBV7-9 and TRBJ2-7, with D possibly TRBD2 on 5 matching bases. The V end was cut by 5 bases, the J end by 2 bases, with 7 bases between. The CDR3 totals 12 residues. Germline loops: CDR1 SEHNR, CDR2 FQNEAQ (reference sequence). The CDR3 spells CASSPGTYEQYF. The CDR3, as DNA: TGTGCCAGCAGCCCGGGGACCTACGAGCAGTACTTC.

The chain links TRBV7-8 to TRBJ2-2, with TRBD1 matching over 7 bases. Per germline, CDR1 SGHVS and CDR2 FQNEAQ. V lost 5 bases and J lost 7; bases outside the gene matches: 4. The CDR3 has 13 residues. The CDR3: CASSRGLGGELFF. The CDR3 coding sequence is TGTGCCAGCAGCAGGGGGCTAGGCGGGGAGCTGTTTTTT.

The chain joins TRBV29-1 to TRBJ2-2, with 7 positions matching TRBD1. The CDR3 runs to 11 residues. Germline CDR1 is SQVTM and CDR2 is ANQGSEA. V trimming: 7 bases; J trimming: 9 bases; junction bases outside the gene matches: 5. Written as DNA, the CDR3 is TGCAGCGCCCGACAGGGACGGGAGCTGTTTTTT. Translated: CSARQGRELFF.

J is TRBJ1-3 and V is TRBV4-1; 8 nucleotides match TRBD1. Germline trimming cut 1 base from V and 4 bases from J; bases unmatched to any gene: 6. Per the germline V gene, CDR1 is MGHRA and CDR2 is YSYEKL. This CDR3 has 16 residues. CDR3: CASSQAGGLYGNTIYF. The CDR3 DNA sequence: TGCGCCAGCAGCCAAGCAGGGGGCCTATACGGAAACACCATATATTTT.

The chain couples TRBV7-2 to TRBJ2-2; D perhaps matches TRBD2 (6 bases). The CDR3 runs 14 residues. The V gene's germline CDR1 is SGHTA and CDR2 FQGNSA. Deletions cut 4 bases from V and 4 bases from J, with 10 bases between. The CDR3 loop reads CASSSGLITGELFF. The DNA of the CDR3 is TGTGCCAGCAGCTCGGGACTTATCACCGGGGAGCTGTTTTTT.

In this sample, this clone turned up a few times. The rearrangement links TRBV5-1 to TRBJ2-2; D perhaps matches TRBD2 (7 bases). CDR1 is SGHRS, CDR2 YFSETQ, per germline. V lost 0 bases to trimming and J lost 5 bases, with 23 bases between them. This CDR3 region has 19 residues. CDR3 residues: CASSLVSAGAGLGTGELFF. The CDR3 DNA reads TGCGCCAGCAGCTTGGTTTCCGCGGGGGCCGGTCTGGGGACCGGGGAGCTGTTTTTT.

DNA for the CDR3: TGTGCCAGCAGCACAGGGTCGCGCAATCAGCCCCAGCATTTT. This codes for CASSTGSRNQPQHF. The chain combines TRBV6-2 or TRBV6-3 with TRBJ1-5; maybe TRBD1 (6 bases). Trimming left V 6 bases short and J 2 bases short, with 11 bases between. The germline CDR1 and CDR2 sequences are MNHEY and SVGEGT. The CDR3 is 14 amino acids.

This chain joins TRBV5-3 and TRBJ2-3; 8 bases fit TRBD1. Being an ORF, TRBV5-3 has a function that is uncertain. V lost 5 bases, J lost 2 bases, and 7 bases stayed unmatched. The CDR3 is 15 residues long. In DNA form, the CDR3 reads TGTGCCAGAAGACCCGGGACAGGACTCACAGATACGCAGTATTTT. Residues: CARRPGTGLTDTQYF.

V usage is TRBV30 and J usage is TRBJ1-1; TRBD1 is a possible D gene (5 bases). Germline V gives CDR1 GTSNPN, CDR2 SVGIG (reference sequence). This CDR3 contains 13 residues. V shed 4 bases and J shed 1 base, with 10 bases lying between them. In DNA, the CDR3 is TGTGCCTGGACAGGACACCCGAACACTGAAGCTTTCTTT. Protein: CAWTGHPNTEAFF.

This chain uses TRBV7-9 with TRBJ1-4; 9 bases align to TRBD1. Germline V gene data show CDR1 as SEHNR and CDR2 as FQNEAQ (reference sequence). This CDR3 is built from 14 residues. V was pared by 5 bases and J by 7 bases, with 5 bases of the junction left unmatched. DNA for the CDR3: TGTGCCAGCAGCACGGACAGGGGTGGTGAAAAACTGTTTTTT. Amino acids: CASSTDRGGEKLFF.

This rearrangement joins TRBV28 to TRBJ1-2; D is undetermined. Germline-derived CDR1 and CDR2 are MDHEN and SYDVKM. V was cut by 7 bases and J by 5 bases, with 8 bases left in between. The CDR3 loop spans 11 amino acids. As DNA, the CDR3 is TGTGCCAGCACTTCCCCTTATGGCTACACCTTC. Protein: CASTSPYGYTF.

The chain joins TRBV11-2 to TRBJ1-2, with 7 bases that match TRBD1. The junction had 6 bases not matched to a gene; V was cut back by 1 base and J by 4 bases. The CDR3 extends over 15 amino acids. Germline V gene sequence: CDR1 SGHAT, CDR2 FQNNGV. CDR3 protein: CASSLVGTETYGYTF. CDR3 nucleotide sequence: TGTGCCAGCAGCTTAGTGGGGACAGAAACCTATGGCTACACCTTC.

The gene calls are TRBV4-3 and TRBJ1-2; possibly TRBD1 for D (5 bases). This CDR3 has 16 amino acids. Deletions cut 5 bases from V and 0 bases from J, with 16 bases between. In germline, CDR1 is LGHNA, CDR2 YSLEER. The CDR3 is CASSYEVRGANYGYTF. Here the CDR3 DNA reads TGCGCCAGCAGCTACGAGGTCCGGGGGGCTAACTATGGCTACACCTTC.

The chain recombines TRBV28 with TRBJ1-5; maybe TRBD1 (6 bases). V lost 4 bases, J lost 7 bases, and 11 bases lay in between. Germline CDR1 and CDR2: MDHEN and SYDVKM. This CDR3 is 13 amino acids long. The CDR3 coding sequence is TGTGCCAGCAGTTCCCAGGGGTTCCAGCCCCAGCATTTT. Protein product: CASSSQGFQPQHF. Filled out from reference TRBV28 and TRBJ1-5, the complete variable domain reads DVKVTQSSRYLVKRTGEKVFLECVQDMDHENMFWYRQDPGLGLRLIYFSYDVKMKEKGDIPEGYSVSREKKERFSLILESASTNQTSMYLCASSSQGFQPQHFGDGTRLSIL.

V usage is TRBV9 and J usage is TRBJ1-6; D uncertain. Trimming stripped 2 bases from V and 9 bases from J, with 15 bases between. The V gene's germline CDR1 is SGDLS and CDR2 YYNGEE. The length of the CDR3 is 15 residues. Here the CDR3 DNA reads TGTGCCAGCAGCGTCGGAGGCCTTGGGCTTTCACCCCTCCACTTT. It is translated as CASSVGGLGLSPLHF. The full variable domain, completed using reference TRBV9 and TRBJ1-6, is DSGVTQTPKHLITATGQRVTLRCSPRSGDLSVYWYQQSLDQGLQFLIQYYNGEERAKGNILERFSAQQFPDLHSELNLSSLELGDSALYFCASSVGGLGLSPLHFGNGTRLTVT.

The chain carries TRBV7-2 and TRBJ2-7; TRBD2 might be the D (7 bases). Trimming took 6 bases from V and 2 from J, leaving 20 bases between them. Germline V gives CDR1 SGHTA, CDR2 FQGNSA. There are 16 residues in the CDR3. CDR3 region: CASSPAGGPRTYEQYF. DNA of the CDR3: TGTGCCAGCAGTCCTGCCGGGGGGCCCCGAACCTACGAGCAGTACTTC.

This chain connects TRBV19 to TRBJ2-2, with 8 bases that match TRBD1. The trim removed 3 bases at V and 6 bases at J, leaving 3 bases unmatched. The CDR3 has 14 amino acids. Per the germline V gene, CDR1 is LNHDA and CDR2 is SQIVND (reference sequence). The CDR3 DNA reads as TGTGCCAGTAGTATGGTGGGACAGGCCGGGGAGCTGTTTTTT. Protein product: CASSMVGQAGELFF. Full variable domain (outside the CDR3, taken from reference TRBV19 and TRBJ2-2): DGGITQSPKYLFRKEGQNVTLSCEQNLNHDAMYWYRQDPGQGLRLIYYSQIVNDFQKGDIAEGYSVSREKKESFPLTVTSAQKNPTAFYLCASSMVGQAGELFFGEGSRLTVL.

This sequence joins TRBV6-2 or TRBV6-3 and TRBJ1-1, with 8 bases lining up with TRBD1. V lost 5 bases to trimming and J lost 4 bases; unmatched junction nucleotides: 12. Germline CDR1 reads MNHEY; CDR2 reads SVGEGT. The CDR3 has 16 amino acids. For the CDR3, the DNA is TGTGCCAGCAGTCGAATCACCGGGACAGGAATCACTGAAGCTTTCTTT. Translation: CASSRITGTGITEAFF.

This clone has just one count. The rearrangement links TRBV19 to TRBJ1-4, with 7 bases identical to TRBD1. J lost 2 bases, V lost 5 bases, and 8 bases had no gene match. The CDR3 sequence is 16 residues long. Germline values: CDR1 LNHDA, CDR2 SQIVND (reference sequence). CDR3 in amino acids: CASSDYRGRTNEKLFF. The DNA of the CDR3 is TGTGCCAGTAGTGATTACAGGGGACGGACTAATGAAAAACTGTTTTTT.

This chain joins TRBV11-2 and TRBJ1-4; weak D call: TRBD1 (6 bases). Trimming removed 5 bases from V and 8 bases from J, with 21 bases in between. CDR1 and CDR2 from the germline V gene are SGHAT and FQNNGV. There are 16 residues in the CDR3. CDR3 DNA: TGTGCCAGCAGCACCGGGACACCCTCTTTAGGAGAAAAACTGTTTTTT. This codes for CASSTGTPSLGEKLFF.

The chain recombines TRBV24-1 with TRBJ2-6; 12 bases are shared with TRBD1. Germline trimming cut 2 bases from V and 2 bases from J; bases unmatched to any gene: 9. Looked up from germline, CDR1 is KGHDR and CDR2 is SFDVKD. The CDR3 sequence is 20 residues long. The CDR3 bases are TGTGCCACCAGTGATTATGCACCGGGACAGGGGGCGCCTGGGGCCAACGTCCTGACTTTC. Translated: CATSDYAPGQGAPGANVLTF.

The rearrangement links TRBV3-1 (or the pseudogene TRBV3-2) to TRBJ1-2; tentatively, D is TRBD1 (5 bases). The CDR3 runs 13 residues. The V and J ends lost 4 bases and 2 bases respectively, with 8 bases between them. The germline V gene has CDR1 LGHDT and CDR2 YNNKEL (reference sequence). Here the CDR3 reads CASSLGHNYGYTF. The CDR3 region has the DNA TGTGCCAGCAGCCTTGGACACAACTATGGCTACACCTTC.